The rows below give T cell receptor beta chains drawn from one sample of a study of memory B cells and T cells in multiple sclerosis. The protocol was immunoSEQ multiplex PCR, while the TCRdb copy is restricted to in-frame clones and leaves out a portion. The sample records about 45,000 clones, over 70% being singletons. The antigens for these receptors are not known. The specimen was PBMCs from blood kept in culture. The receptors stem from a human donor with multiple sclerosis. Each CDR3 is given with its conserved first and last residue. The size of a clone is reported for some rows only, either as once, few or many, or as a class for expanded clones.

v_call clone_size cdr3_aa
TRBV7-9 - CASSPSGGENTEAFF
TRBV7-2 - CASTPDHGNQPQHF
TRBV5-8 - CASSLRSNQPQHF
TRBV7-9 - CASSLGADTQYF
TRBV7-2 few CASSWGLGGTGELFF
TRBV2 - CAVRGDSELNEQYF
TRBV5-1 - CASSMTGSESGYTF
TRBV14 few CASSQESRLSGNTIYF
TRBV7-2 - CASSLQYGRSNSPLHF
TRBV5-1 - CASSHRQGYEQYF
TRBV4-1 once CASSPLDRTLGEKLFF
TRBV4-1 - CASSQAGTGQGREKLFF
TRBV10-3 - CAIRGSNQPQHF
TRBV19 few CASTDTSYNEQFF
TRBV15 - CATSRSRDNSPLHF
TRBV28 - CASSLTLGRTYNEQFF
TRBV2 few CASSVGSANTGELFF
TRBV9 once CASSVAGSGNIQYF
TRBV6-6 - CASSRWQGGGGQPQHF
TRBV27 - CASSLGWAPGSYNEQFF
TRBV10-3 - CAISDTGRDTYGYTF
TRBV5-1 - CASRFQGNTEAFF
TRBV2 - CASRVAGKGYTF
TRBV5-1 - CASSPDSNSPLHF
TRBV6-1 once CASSGGGGAYEQYF
TRBV7-6 few CASSLNPTDRGLYGYTF
TRBV18 - CASSLTPGRAPGYTF
TRBV28 - CASSRPGLSTGTIYF
TRBV19 few CASSIGGGQGSEQYF
TRBV6-5 once CASSDRDGRNQPQHF
TRBV6-5 - CASKRQFTGELFF
TRBV25-1 - CASSLGVGQGVRYEQYF
TRBV5-1 - CASSGTGTGGNTIYF
TRBV2 - CASSDGTLHEQYF
TRBV5-1 - CASSFGTGGYEQYF
TRBV19 - CASTGGTGSDYEQFF
TRBV7-9 few CASGGRTYEQYF
TRBV4-1 - CASSLGEAGGLYEQYF
TRBV5-4 - CASSLDPSSYEQYF
TRBV19 - CASGGGLRYNSPLHF
TRBV11-2 - CASSLLQGGLNEQFF
TRBV5-1 - CASSLVDRAAVGELFF
TRBV10-3 few CAIRDDRGNQPQHF
TRBV28 - CASSFMAGTDTQYF
TRBV4-1 - CASSQVGREDQPQHF
TRBV4-1 - CASSQGGQGGTEAFF
TRBV4-1 - CASSQVPPYEQYF
TRBV16 - CASSPEPDSDGYTF
TRBV28 - CASSGWGEQYF
TRBV5-1 - CASSLAVGSQNEQFF
TRBV29-1 - CSVEGTPAGKFF
TRBV4-2 - CASSQPNTGYTGELFF